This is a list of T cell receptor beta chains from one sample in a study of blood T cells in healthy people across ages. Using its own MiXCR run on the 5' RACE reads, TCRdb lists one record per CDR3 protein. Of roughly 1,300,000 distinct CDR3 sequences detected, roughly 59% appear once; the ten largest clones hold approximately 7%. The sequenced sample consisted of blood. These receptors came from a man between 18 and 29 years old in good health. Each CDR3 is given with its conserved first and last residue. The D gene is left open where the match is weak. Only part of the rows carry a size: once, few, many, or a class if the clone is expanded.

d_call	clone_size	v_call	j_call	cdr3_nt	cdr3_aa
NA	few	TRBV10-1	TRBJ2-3	TGCGCCAGCAGTGAGAAGCTGCCGGGGGAGACCACAGATACGCAGTATTTT	CASSEKLPGETTDTQYF
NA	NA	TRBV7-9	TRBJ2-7	TGTGCCAGCACCTGGGACACTTTTTACGAGCAGTACTTC	CASTWDTFYEQYF
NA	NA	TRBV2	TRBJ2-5	TGTGCCAGGGAGGATTCCAGGGGAAAGGGGTACCAAGAGACCCAGTACTTC	CAREDSRGKGYQETQYF
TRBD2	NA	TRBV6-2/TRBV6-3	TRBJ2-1	TGTGCCAGCACACCCGGGACTAGCGGGGGGGCGGGGCAGTTCTTC	CASTPGTSGGAGQFF
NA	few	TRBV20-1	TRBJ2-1	TGCAGTGCTTTCTCACACCCCAGGGGCACATACTCCTACAATGAGCAGTTCTTC	CSAFSHPRGTYSYNEQFF
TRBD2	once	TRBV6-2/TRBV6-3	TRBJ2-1	TGTGCCAGCAGTCACTTCGGGGGGGGCTCCTACAATGAGCAGTTCTTC	CASSHFGGGSYNEQFF
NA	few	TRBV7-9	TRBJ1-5	TGTGCCAGCAGCTTAGCGGGCAGTCAGCCCCAGCATTTT	CASSLAGSQPQHF
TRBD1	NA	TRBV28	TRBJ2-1	TGTGCCAGCAGTGCCGACAGGGGGGTAAGCAATGAGCAGTTCTTC	CASSADRGVSNEQFF
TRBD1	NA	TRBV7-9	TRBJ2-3	TGTGCCAGCAGCTTCGGGGACAGGGGGTATGCGGATACGCAGTATTTT	CASSFGDRGYADTQYF
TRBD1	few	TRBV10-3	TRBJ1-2	TGTGCCATCAGTGAATGGACAGGGGACTATGGCTACACCTTC	CAISEWTGDYGYTF
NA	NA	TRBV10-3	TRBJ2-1	TGTGCCATCAGTGTTGGATCACCCTCCTACAATGAGCAGTTCTTC	CAISVGSPSYNEQFF
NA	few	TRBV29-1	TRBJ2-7	TGCAGCGTCGTGGACGGCTACGAGCAGTACTTC	CSVVDGYEQYF
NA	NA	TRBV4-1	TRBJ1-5	TGCGCCAGCAGCCAAGGCCGGGGCGATGGGCAGCCCCAGCATTTT	CASSQGRGDGQPQHF
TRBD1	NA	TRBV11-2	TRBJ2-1	TGTGCCAGCAGGATCTTTGGACAGGCACGCAATGAGCAGTTCTTC	CASRIFGQARNEQFF
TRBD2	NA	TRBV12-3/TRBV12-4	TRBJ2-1	TGTGCCAGCAGTAGAGGACTAGCGGGAGAGCGGAACAATGAGCAGTTCTTC	CASSRGLAGERNNEQFF
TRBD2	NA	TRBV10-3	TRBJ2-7	TGTGCCAGCAGTCCGGGACTAGTTACCCACGAGCAGTACTTC	CASSPGLVTHEQYF
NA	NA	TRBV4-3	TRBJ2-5	TGCGCCAGCAGCCAAACCCGACAGGTCGAAGAGACCCAGTACTTC	CASSQTRQVEETQYF
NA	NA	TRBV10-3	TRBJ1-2	TGTGCCCTCCGGGACCTCACTCGCGACTATGGCTACACCTTC	CALRDLTRDYGYTF
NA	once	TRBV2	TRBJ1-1	TGTGCCAGCAGTGTAAGGGCACTCTCTGAAGCTTTCTTT	CASSVRALSEAFF
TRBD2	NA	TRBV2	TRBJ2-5	TGTGCCAGCAGTGAAGCTCGGCCTAGCGGGGGGGCGGAAGAGACCCAGTACTTC	CASSEARPSGGAEETQYF
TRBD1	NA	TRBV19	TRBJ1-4	TGTGCCAGTGGACCGAGACAGGGTAACGAAAAACTGTTTTTT	CASGPRQGNEKLFF
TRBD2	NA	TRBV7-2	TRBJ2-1	TGTGCCAGCAGCTATCGGACCGGGACTAGCGGGGGGCGATACAATGAGCAGTTCTTC	CASSYRTGTSGGRYNEQFF
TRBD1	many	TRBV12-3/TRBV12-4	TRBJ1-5	TGTGCCAGCAGACCGACAGGGATAAATCAGCCCCAGCATTTT	CASRPTGINQPQHF
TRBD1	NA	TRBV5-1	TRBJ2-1	TGCGCCAGCACCCGCGATGGACAGGACCCTTTCAATGAGCAGTTCTTC	CASTRDGQDPFNEQFF
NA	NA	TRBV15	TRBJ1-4	TGTGCCACCAGCAGAGGCGGGAATGAAAAACTGTTTTTT	CATSRGGNEKLFF
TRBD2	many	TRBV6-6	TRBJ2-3	TGTGCCAGCACCCTAACTAGCGCCCGCACAGATACGCAGTATTTT	CASTLTSARTDTQYF
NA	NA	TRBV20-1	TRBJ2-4	TGCAGTGCTGGATTAGGGGGGGACATTCAGTACTTC	CSAGLGGDIQYF
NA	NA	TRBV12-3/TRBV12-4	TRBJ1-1	TGTGCCAGCAGTTGGGCAGGGACGAACACTGAAGCTTTCTTT	CASSWAGTNTEAFF
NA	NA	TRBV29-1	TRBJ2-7	TGCAGCGTTGCTCCCGGGGCCAATGTCTACGAGCAGTACTTC	CSVAPGANVYEQYF
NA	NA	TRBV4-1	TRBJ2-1	TGCGCCAGCAGCCACAGCGGACGGAATGAGCAGTTCTTC	CASSHSGRNEQFF
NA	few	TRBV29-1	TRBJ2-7	TGCAGCGTTGAACTAGCGTTTACCGAGCAGTACTTC	CSVELAFTEQYF
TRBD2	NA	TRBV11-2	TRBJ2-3	TGTGCCAGCAGCTTTTGGGGGGGGACGAAGGGCTCAGATACGCAGTATTTT	CASSFWGGTKGSDTQYF
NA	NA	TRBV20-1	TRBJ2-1	TGCAGTGCTAGCAGCCGGGGCATCGACAATGAGCAGTTCTTC	CSASSRGIDNEQFF
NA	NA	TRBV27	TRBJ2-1	TGTGCCAGCAGACCTAGTAGCTCCTACAATGAGCAGTTCTTC	CASRPSSSYNEQFF
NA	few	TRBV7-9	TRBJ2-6	TGTGCCAGCAGCTTGAGTATATCTGGGGCCAACGTCCTGACTTTC	CASSLSISGANVLTF